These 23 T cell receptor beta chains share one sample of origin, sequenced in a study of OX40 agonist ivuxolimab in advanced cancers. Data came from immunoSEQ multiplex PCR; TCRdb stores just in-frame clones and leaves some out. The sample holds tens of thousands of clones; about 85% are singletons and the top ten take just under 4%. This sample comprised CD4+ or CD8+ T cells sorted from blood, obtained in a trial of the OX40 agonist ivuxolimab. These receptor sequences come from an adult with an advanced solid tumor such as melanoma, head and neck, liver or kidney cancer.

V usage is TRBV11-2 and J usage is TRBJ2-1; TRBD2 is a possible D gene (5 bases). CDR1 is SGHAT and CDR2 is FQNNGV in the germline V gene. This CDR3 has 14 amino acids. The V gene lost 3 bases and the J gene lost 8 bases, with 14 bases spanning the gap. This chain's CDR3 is CASSFGRTLDEQFF. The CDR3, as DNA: TGTGCCAGCAGCTTCGGACGGACTTTGGATGAGCAGTTCTTC.

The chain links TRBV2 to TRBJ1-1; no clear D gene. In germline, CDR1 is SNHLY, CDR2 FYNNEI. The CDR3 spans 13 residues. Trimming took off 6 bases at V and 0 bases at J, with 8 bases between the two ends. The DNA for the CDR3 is TGTGCCAGCAGGGGTTGGCTGAACACTGAAGCTTTCTTT. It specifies CASRGWLNTEAFF.

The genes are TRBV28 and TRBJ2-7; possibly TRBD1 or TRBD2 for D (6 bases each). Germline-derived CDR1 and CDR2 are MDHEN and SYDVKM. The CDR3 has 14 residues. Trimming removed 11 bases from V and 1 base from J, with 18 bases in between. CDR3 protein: CAGARGVGSYEQYF. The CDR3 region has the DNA TGTGCCGGTGCGAGGGGGGTTGGGTCCTACGAGCAGTACTTC.

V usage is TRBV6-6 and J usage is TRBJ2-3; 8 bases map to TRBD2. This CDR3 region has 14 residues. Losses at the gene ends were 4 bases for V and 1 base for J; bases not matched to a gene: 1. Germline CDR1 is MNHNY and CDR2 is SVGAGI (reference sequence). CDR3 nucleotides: TGTGCCAGCAGTTCGGGGGGGGGCACAGATACGCAGTATTTT. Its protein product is CASSSGGGTDTQYF.

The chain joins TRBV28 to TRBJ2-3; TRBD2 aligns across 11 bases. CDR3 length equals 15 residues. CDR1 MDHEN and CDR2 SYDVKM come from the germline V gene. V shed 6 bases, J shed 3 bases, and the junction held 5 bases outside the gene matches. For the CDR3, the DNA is TGTGCCAGCAGCCGGACTAGCGGGCGAACAGATACGCAGTATTTT. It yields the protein CASSRTSGRTDTQYF.

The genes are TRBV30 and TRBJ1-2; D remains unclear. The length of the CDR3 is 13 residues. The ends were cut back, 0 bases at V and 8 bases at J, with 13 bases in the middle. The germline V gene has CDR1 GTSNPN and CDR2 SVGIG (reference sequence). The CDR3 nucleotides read TGTGCCTGGAGTGTTCCCCCCGGAGCAGGCTACACCTTC. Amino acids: CAWSVPPGAGYTF.

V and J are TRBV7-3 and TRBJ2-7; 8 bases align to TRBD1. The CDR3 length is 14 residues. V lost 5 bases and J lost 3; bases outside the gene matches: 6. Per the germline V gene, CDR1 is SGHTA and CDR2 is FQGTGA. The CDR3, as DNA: TGTGCCAGCAGCCCCGGACAGGGAGGCTACGAGCAGTACTTC. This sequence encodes CASSPGQGGYEQYF.

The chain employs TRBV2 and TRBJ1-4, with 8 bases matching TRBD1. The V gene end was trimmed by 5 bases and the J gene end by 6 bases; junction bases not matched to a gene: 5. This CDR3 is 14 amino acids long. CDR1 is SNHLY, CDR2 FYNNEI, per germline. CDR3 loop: CASSLDRGDEKLFF. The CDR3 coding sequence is TGTGCCAGCAGTCTTGACAGGGGAGATGAAAAACTGTTTTTT.

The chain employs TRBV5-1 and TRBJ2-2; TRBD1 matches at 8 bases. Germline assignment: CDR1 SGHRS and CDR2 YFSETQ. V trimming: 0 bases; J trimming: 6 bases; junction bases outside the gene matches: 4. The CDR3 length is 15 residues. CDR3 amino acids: CASSLDRGIAGELFF. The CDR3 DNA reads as TGCGCCAGCAGCTTGGACAGGGGGATCGCCGGGGAGCTGTTTTTT.

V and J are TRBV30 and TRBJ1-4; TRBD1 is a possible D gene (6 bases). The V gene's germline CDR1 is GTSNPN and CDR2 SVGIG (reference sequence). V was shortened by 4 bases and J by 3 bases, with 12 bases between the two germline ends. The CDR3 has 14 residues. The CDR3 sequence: CAWTGGSANEKLFF. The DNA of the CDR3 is TGTGCCTGGACGGGGGGCTCGGCTAATGAAAAACTGTTTTTT.

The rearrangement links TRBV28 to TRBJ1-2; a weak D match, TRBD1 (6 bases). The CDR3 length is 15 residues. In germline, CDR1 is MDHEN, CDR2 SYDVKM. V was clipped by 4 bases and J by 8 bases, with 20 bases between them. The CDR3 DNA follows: TGTGCCAGCAGTTCCAATCAGGGGACGTTTCGGGGCTACACCTTC. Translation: CASSSNQGTFRGYTF.

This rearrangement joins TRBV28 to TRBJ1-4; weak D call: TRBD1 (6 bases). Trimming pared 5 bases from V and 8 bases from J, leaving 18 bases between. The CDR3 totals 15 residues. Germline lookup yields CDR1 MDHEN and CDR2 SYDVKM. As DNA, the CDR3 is TGTGCCAGCAGTCGCCCTGAGGGGGGAGTAGAAAAACTGTTTTTT. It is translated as CASSRPEGGVEKLFF.

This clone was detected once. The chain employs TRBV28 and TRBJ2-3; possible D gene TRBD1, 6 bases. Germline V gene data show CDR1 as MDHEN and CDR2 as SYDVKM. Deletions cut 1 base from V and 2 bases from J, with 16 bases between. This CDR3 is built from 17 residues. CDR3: CASSLLGAGVITDTQYF. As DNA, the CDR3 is TGTGCCAGCAGTTTATTAGGGGCAGGGGTTATCACAGATACGCAGTATTTT.

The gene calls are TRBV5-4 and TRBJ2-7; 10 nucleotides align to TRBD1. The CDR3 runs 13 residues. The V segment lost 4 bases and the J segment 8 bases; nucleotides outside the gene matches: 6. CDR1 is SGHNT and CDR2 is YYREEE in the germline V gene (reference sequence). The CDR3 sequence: CASSPGQGLQQYF. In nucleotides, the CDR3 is TGTGCCAGCAGCCCGGGACAGGGGCTCCAGCAGTACTTC.

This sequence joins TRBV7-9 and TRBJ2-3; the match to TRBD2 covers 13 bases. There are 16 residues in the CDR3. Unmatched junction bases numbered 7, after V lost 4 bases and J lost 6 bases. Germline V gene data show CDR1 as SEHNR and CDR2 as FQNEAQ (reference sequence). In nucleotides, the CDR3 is TGTGCCAGCAGCTACACTAGCGGGAGGGCCAGCGATACGCAGTATTTT. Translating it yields CASSYTSGRASDTQYF.

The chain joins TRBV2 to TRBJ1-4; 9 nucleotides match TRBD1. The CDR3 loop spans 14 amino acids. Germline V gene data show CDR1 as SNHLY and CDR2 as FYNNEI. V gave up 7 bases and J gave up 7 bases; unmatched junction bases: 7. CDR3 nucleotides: TGTGCCAGCAACCCACAGGGGGCGGGTGAAAAACTGTTTTTT. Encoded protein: CASNPQGAGEKLFF.

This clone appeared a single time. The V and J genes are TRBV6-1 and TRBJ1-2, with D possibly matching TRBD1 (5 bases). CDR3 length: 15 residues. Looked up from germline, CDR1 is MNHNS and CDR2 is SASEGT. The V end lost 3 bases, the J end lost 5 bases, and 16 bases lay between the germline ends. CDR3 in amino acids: CASSDPWAKGYGYTF. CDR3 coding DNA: TGTGCCAGCAGTGACCCTTGGGCCAAGGGGTATGGCTACACCTTC.

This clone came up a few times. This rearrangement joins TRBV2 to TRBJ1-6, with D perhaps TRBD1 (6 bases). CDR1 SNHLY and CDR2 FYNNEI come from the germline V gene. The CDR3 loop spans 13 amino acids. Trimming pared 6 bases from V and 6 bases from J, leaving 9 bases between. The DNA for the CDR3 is TGTGCCAGCAGCAGGGGCTCTAATTCACCCCTCCACTTT. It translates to CASSRGSNSPLHF.

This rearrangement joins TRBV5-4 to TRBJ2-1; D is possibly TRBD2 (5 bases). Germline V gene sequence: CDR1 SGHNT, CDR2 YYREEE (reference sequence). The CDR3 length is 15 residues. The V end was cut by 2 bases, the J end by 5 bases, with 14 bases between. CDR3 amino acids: CASSFYGSLNNEQFF. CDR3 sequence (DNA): TGTGCCAGCAGCTTTTATGGGAGTCTCAACAATGAGCAGTTCTTC.

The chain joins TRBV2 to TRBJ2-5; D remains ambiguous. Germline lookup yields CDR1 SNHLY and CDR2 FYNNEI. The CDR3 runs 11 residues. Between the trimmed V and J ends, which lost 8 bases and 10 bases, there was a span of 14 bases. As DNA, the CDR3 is TGTGCCAGCGTTCGCTCAGGAGACCAGTACTTC. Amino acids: CASVRSGDQYF.

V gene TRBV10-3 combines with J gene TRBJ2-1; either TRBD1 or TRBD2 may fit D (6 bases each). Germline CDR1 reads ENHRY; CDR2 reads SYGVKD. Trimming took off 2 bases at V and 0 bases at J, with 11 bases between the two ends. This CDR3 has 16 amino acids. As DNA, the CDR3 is TGTGCCATCAGTGAGAGGACGGGGGCCTCCTACAATGAGCAGTTCTTC. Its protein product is CAISERTGASYNEQFF.

CDR3 amino acids: CASSFGQDTQYF. For the CDR3, the DNA is TGTGCCAGCAGCTTCGGGCAGGATACGCAGTATTTT. This chain joins TRBV9 and TRBJ2-3; D gene unclear. Germline V lookup: CDR1 SGDLS, CDR2 YYNGEE. The CDR3 is 12 residues long. Between the trimmed V and J ends, which lost 4 bases and 6 bases, there was a span of 9 bases.

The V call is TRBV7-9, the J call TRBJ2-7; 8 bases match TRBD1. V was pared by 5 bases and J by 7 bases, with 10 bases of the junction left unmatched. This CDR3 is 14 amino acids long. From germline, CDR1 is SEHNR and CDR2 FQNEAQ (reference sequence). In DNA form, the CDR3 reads TGTGCCAGCAGCCCAACCGGACAGGGAGAAGAGCAGTACTTC. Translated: CASSPTGQGEEQYF.